This TCR beta chain emerged from a study of regulatory T cells in long-lasting Graves disease. Regarding the study as a whole: Persistent disease preferred TRBV28, TRBJ1-2 and TRBJ2-5; new disease, TRBV20-1 and TRBJ2-1. Exclusively peripheral blood, rather than thyroid tissue, was studied.

Building of the TCR beta libraries involved iRepertoire HTBI primers and Arm-PCR of CDR3 regions. As handled by the study authors: Identification of gene segments yielded 60 or so TRBV and some 14 TRBJ across samples. TCRdb reanalysed the multiplex PCR reads using MiXCR and keeps one entry per CDR3 protein. These V and J calls originate from TCRdb's pipeline instead of the authors' own analysis. Counted here are 350,000 to 500,000 distinct CDR3 sequences, around 20% occurring once; the ten biggest clones make up roughly an eighth. Time point noted: persistent/refractory GD, antithyroid drugs over 5 years with positive TRAb. PBMC RNA served as the TCR library source. Diagnosis followed American Thyroid Association guidelines for Graves' disease. V lost 7 bases, J lost 0 bases, and 13 bases lay in between. There are 15 residues in the CDR3. The germline CDR1 and CDR2 sequences are MDHEN and SYDVKM. This clonotype showed up many times. Its antigen is not identified.

The clonotype was recovered from a female donor with Graves disease. The sequencing here drew on peripheral blood mononuclear cells (PBMCs), taken when the disease was refractory, from a patient treated with antithyroid drugs. The chain couples TRBV28 to TRBJ1-5, with D unclear. Written as DNA, the CDR3 is TGTGCCAGCAATATAAACGGTTATAGCAATCAGCCCCAGCATTTT. Amino acids: CASNINGYSNQPQHF.